In this sample, the clone carrying this T cell receptor (beta chain) turned up many times. These data come from a study of T-cell reconstitution after alpha-beta-depleted transplantation in children. The TCRbeta library was prepared with unique molecular identifiers. From the PCR reads, TCRdb called clonotypes with MiXCR, one entry per CDR3 protein. The sample records 450,000 to 500,000 distinct CDR3 sequences, approximately 12% being singletons. The CDR3 is made up of 13 amino acids. Trimming cost V 2 bases and J 1 base, with 5 bases left between them. Germline lookup yields CDR1 KGHSH and CDR2 LQKENI.

J is TRBJ2-5 and V is TRBV18; no clear D. This clonotype originated in a human donor who donated a stem cell graft to a child with combined immunodeficiency. Sequencing used PBMCs from the stem cell graft donor, obtained from the stem cell graft. CDR3 protein: CASSPGPQETQYF. DNA for the CDR3: TGTGCCAGCTCACCAGGGCCCCAAGAGACCCAGTACTTC.